This TCR beta chain was profiled in a study of human T cells and chemical hapten exposure. The wider study: Sensitizing treatment utilized 2% DPC over a roughly 2 cm by roughly 2 cm portion of upper inner arm skin.

Noted time point: pre-sensitization, week 0. Treatment denoted: therapeutic diphenylcyclopropenone sensitization with weekly scalp DPC. Using its own MiXCR run on the RACE reads, TCRdb lists one record per CDR3 protein. The sample has some 200,000 distinct CDR3 sequences, around 30% seen once. The CDR3 is 13 amino acids. With 4 bases removed from V and 6 bases from J, the gap between germline ends came to 10 bases. The germline gives CDR1 LNHNV, CDR2 YYDKDF (reference sequence). This clonotype has only a few counts. Its specificity is unknown. General observations from the study: Sensitizing to DPC left TCRs with a frequency above 1 in 1000 unaltered. The study found expanded TCRs formed significantly more large CDR3 similarity clusters than controls.

The V and J genes are TRBV15 and TRBJ2-1, with TRBD2 as a possible D gene (6 bases). The sequence was obtained from a woman aged 25 to 39 with alopecia areata. Some clones in this sample may be carry-over from other donors' samples. Sequenced material: whole blood, taken in connection with sensitization to the hapten diphenylcyclopropenone (DPC). CDR3: CATSIKAGNEQFF. CDR3 bases: TGTGCCACCAGCATTAAAGCGGGCAATGAGCAGTTCTTC.